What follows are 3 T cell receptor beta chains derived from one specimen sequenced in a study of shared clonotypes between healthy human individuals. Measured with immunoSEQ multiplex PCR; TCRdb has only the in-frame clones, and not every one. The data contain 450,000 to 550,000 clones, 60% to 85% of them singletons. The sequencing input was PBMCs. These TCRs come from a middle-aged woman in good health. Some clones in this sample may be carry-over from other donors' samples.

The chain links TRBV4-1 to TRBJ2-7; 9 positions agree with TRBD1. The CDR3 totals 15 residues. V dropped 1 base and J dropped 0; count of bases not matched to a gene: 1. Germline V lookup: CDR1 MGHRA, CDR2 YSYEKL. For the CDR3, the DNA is TGCGCCAGCAGCCAAGGGGGACAGGGCTCCTACGAGCAGTACTTC. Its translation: CASSQGGQGSYEQYF.

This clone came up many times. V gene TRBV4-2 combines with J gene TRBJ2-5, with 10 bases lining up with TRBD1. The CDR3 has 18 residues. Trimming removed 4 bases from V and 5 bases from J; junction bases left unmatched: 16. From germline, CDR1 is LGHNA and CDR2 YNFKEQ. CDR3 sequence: CASSRQLRDRGGTETQYF. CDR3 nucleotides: TGTGCCAGCAGCCGCCAACTACGGGACAGGGGAGGGACGGAGACCCAGTACTTC.

The DNA for the CDR3 is TGTGCCAGCAGCAAAACGGGAGCCACCAATTACGAGCAGTACTTC. Protein sequence: CASSKTGATNYEQYF. The chain couples TRBV7-3 to TRBJ2-7; D perhaps matches TRBD2 (6 bases). The V end lost 5 bases, the J end lost 4 bases, and 18 bases lay between the germline ends. The CDR3 is 15 residues long. Germline assignment: CDR1 SGHTA and CDR2 FQGTGA.